The clone carrying this T cell receptor beta chain has just a few counts. This specimen belongs to a study of T and B cells in COVID-19 patients. The overall study: In the active-infection cohort, about 90% of the roughly 20 patients had comorbidities linked to unfavorable COVID-19 outcome.

Trimming stripped 0 bases from V and 5 bases from J, with 17 bases between. Germline V CDR1 and CDR2: MNHEY, SVGEGT. The length of the CDR3 is 16 residues. BIOMED2 TRB-A/B primer pools were used in multiplex TRB PCR. TCRdb re-analysed the multiplex PCR reads in MiXCR, keeping a single row per CDR3 protein. The sample lists fewer than 15,000 distinct CDR3 sequences, 29% occurring once. Blood genomic DNA input for TRB amplification was about 240-550 ng. V gene TRBV6-2 or TRBV6-3 combines with J gene TRBJ2-7; D possibly corresponds to TRBD2 (6 bases). Specimen: blood. The sequence derives from a human donor who had recovered from COVID-19. CDR3 residues: CASSYSNHRRGNEQYF. CDR3 in DNA: TGTGCCAGCAGTTACTCGAATCACAGGCGGGGCAACGAGCAGTACTTC.